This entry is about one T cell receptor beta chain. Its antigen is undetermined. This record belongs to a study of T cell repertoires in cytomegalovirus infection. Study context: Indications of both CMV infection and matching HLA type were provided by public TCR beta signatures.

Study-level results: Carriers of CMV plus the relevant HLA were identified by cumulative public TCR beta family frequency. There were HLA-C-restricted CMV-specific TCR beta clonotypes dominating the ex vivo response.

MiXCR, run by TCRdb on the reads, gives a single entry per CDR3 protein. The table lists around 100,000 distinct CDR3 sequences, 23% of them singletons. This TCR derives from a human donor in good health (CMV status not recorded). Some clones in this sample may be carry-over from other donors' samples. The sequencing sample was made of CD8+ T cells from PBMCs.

CDR3 coding DNA: TGTGCCAGCAGCCAAGAATTGAAGGAGGGAGGTACTGAAGCTTTCTTT. This translates into CASSQELKEGGTEAFF. The chain carries TRBV4-2 and TRBJ1-1; D remains ambiguous. Deletions cut 0 bases from V and 5 bases from J, with 16 bases between. Germline lookup yields CDR1 LGHNA and CDR2 YNFKEQ. There are 16 residues in the CDR3.